Listed below are T cell receptor beta chains from one sample, sequenced in a study of T cells in Graves' hyperthyroidism and ophthalmopathy. TCRdb re-called the multiplex PCR reads with MiXCR, one entry per CDR3 protein. Here the sample spans approximately 620,000 distinct CDR3 sequences, approximately 15% being singletons. The sequenced material came from blood. All receptors come from a woman between 25 and 40 years old with Graves' hyperthyroidism that later progressed to Graves' ophthalmopathy. Both conserved end residues are part of each CDR3. D genes are given only for firm matches. Size is stated for part of the rows, as once, few or many counts, or as a class when the clone is expanded.

TRBJ2-3 many NA TRBV7-2 CASSLWGQSTDTQYF TGTGCCAGCAGCTTATGGGGACAAAGCACAGATACGCAGTATTTT
TRBJ2-1 many TRBD1 TRBV28 CASNTDRGRINEQFF TGTGCCAGCAACACTGACAGGGGGCGCATCAATGAGCAGTTCTTC
TRBJ2-2 many TRBD2 TRBV12-5 CASGLEAGGPFGELFF TGTGCTAGTGGTTTGGAGGCGGGAGGGCCTTTCGGGGAGCTGTTTTTT
TRBJ2-1 many NA TRBV7-2 CASSLARLSLDNEQFF TGTGCCAGCAGCTTAGCCCGATTATCACTAGACAATGAGCAGTTCTTC
TRBJ2-2 few TRBD2 TRBV6-1 CASRSTSGHTGELFF TGTGCCAGCCGCTCGACTAGCGGACACACCGGGGAGCTGTTTTTT
TRBJ2-2 many TRBD2 TRBV7-3 CASSPGGLAGNTGELFF TGTGCCAGCAGCCCCGGTGGACTAGCGGGGAACACCGGGGAGCTGTTTTTT
TRBJ2-7 many NA TRBV6-1 CASSLPRTASYEQYF TGTGCCAGCAGCCTACCGAGGACGGCTTCCTACGAGCAGTACTTC
TRBJ1-5 NA NA TRBV3-1 CASSQASGQPQHF TGTGCCAGCAGCCAAGCTAGTGGTCAGCCCCAGCATTTT
TRBJ2-1 NA TRBD1 TRBV12-3/TRBV12-4 CASSLQPGQGMSSYNEQFF TGTGCCAGCAGTTTACAACCGGGACAGGGAATGAGCTCCTACAATGAGCAGTTCTTC
TRBJ2-3 many NA TRBV19 CASRTGPNTDTQYF TGTGCCAGTAGAACGGGACCGAACACAGATACGCAGTATTTT
TRBJ2-6 few TRBD1 TRBV7-6 CRRGQGAWASVLTF TGTCGGCGGGGACAGGGGGCTTGGGCCAGCGTCCTGACTTTC
TRBJ1-4 many TRBD1 TRBV6-1 CASRRQGVGNEKLFF TGTGCCAGCAGAAGACAGGGAGTGGGTAATGAAAAACTGTTTTTT
TRBJ2-2 many NA TRBV6-2/TRBV6-3 CASSPTGPVAGELFF TGTGCCAGCAGCCCGACAGGTCCGGTGGCCGGGGAGCTGTTTTTT
TRBJ2-1 many TRBD2 TRBV25-1 CASSRLAGSDEQFF TGTGCCAGCAGTCGACTAGCGGGATCGGATGAGCAGTTCTTC
TRBJ2-5 many NA TRBV24-1 CAAATGGLETQYF TGTGCCGCGGCGACAGGAGGTCTTGAGACCCAGTACTTC
TRBJ2-7 NA NA TRBV6-5 CASSYSSEQYF TGTGCCAGCAGTTACTCGTCCGAGCAGTACTTC
TRBJ2-1 many NA TRBV12-5 CASGLVASSYNEQFF TGTGCTAGTGGTTTGGTAGCTAGCTCCTACAATGAGCAGTTCTTC
TRBJ2-5 many TRBD2 TRBV2 CASRNLAGGGETQYF TGTGCCAGCAGGAACCTAGCGGGAGGGGGAGAGACCCAGTACTTC
TRBJ1-5 NA NA TRBV18 CASSPSANQPQHF TGTGCCAGCTCACCGTCAGCCAATCAGCCCCAGCATTTT
TRBJ1-1 many NA TRBV12-3/TRBV12-4 CASTQGLAEAFF TGTGCCAGCACGCAAGGACTCGCTGAAGCTTTCTTT
TRBJ1-1 many TRBD1 TRBV20-1 CSAGGQANTEAFF TGCAGTGCCGGGGGACAGGCGAACACTGAAGCTTTCTTT
TRBJ2-7 many TRBD2 TRBV3-1 CASRLAGAHEQYF TGTGCCTCTCGACTAGCGGGAGCCCACGAGCAGTACTTC
TRBJ1-3 many NA TRBV6-1 CASSEDIAEAISSGNTIYF TGTGCCAGCAGTGAAGACATCGCAGAGGCTATCAGCTCTGGAAACACCATATATTTT
TRBJ2-5 many TRBD2 TRBV12-3/TRBV12-4 CASSPLEAGEETQYF TGTGCCAGCAGTCCCCTAGAGGCGGGAGAAGAGACCCAGTACTTC
TRBJ2-5 many NA TRBV11-2 CASSHQGPRQETQYF TGTGCCAGCAGCCACCAAGGACCCCGACAAGAGACCCAGTACTTC
TRBJ2-7 NA TRBD1 TRBV27 CASRDRDSPYEQYF TGTGCCAGCAGAGACCGGGACAGCCCCTACGAGCAGTACTTC
TRBJ1-2 many NA TRBV6-1 CASSDTRDYGYTF TGTGCCAGCAGTGATACGCGAGACTATGGCTACACCTTC
TRBJ1-2 many NA TRBV12-5 CASGLEGDLDGYTF TGTGCTAGTGGTTTGGAGGGGGATCTAGATGGCTACACCTTC
TRBJ1-1 many NA TRBV3-1 CASSQERGEDTEAFF TGTGCCAGCAGCCAAGAGAGGGGCGAGGACACTGAAGCTTTCTTT
TRBJ1-4 many TRBD1 TRBV19 CASSKGTDSNEKLFF TGTGCCAGTAGTAAAGGGACAGACAGCAATGAAAAACTGTTTTTT
TRBJ1-2 few NA TRBV7-9 CASSRLGQAGGYTF TGTGCCAGCAGCCGATTAGGGCAGGCAGGAGGCTACACCTTC
TRBJ1-1 many NA TRBV19 CASSKDRSTEAFF TGTGCCAGTAGTAAGGACAGAAGCACTGAAGCTTTCTTT
TRBJ1-1 NA TRBD1 TRBV18 CASSPIRGQTKNTEAFF TGTGCCAGCTCACCAATAAGGGGACAGACCAAGAACACTGAAGCTTTCTTT
TRBJ1-2 many NA TRBV2 CASSEWETNNYGYTF TGTGCCAGCAGTGAGTGGGAGACAAACAACTATGGCTACACCTTC
TRBJ2-7 NA TRBD1 TRBV6-1 CASSSDSGTGLREQYF TGTGCCAGCAGCTCCGATTCCGGGACAGGGTTGCGAGAGCAGTACTTC
TRBJ2-7 many TRBD1 TRBV6-1 CASMLTGGNEQYF TGTGCCAGCATGTTGACAGGGGGAAACGAGCAGTACTTC
TRBJ2-1 NA NA TRBV3-1 CASSQDHRSYNEQFF TGTGCCAGCAGCCAAGATCACAGGAGCTACAATGAGCAGTTCTTC
TRBJ2-2 NA TRBD2 TRBV19 CASSIVGRATGELFF TGTGCCAGTAGTATAGTCGGGAGGGCCACCGGGGAGCTGTTTTTT
TRBJ1-1 few NA TRBV9 CASSPQQAPEAFF TGTGCCAGCAGCCCTCAACAGGCCCCAGAAGCTTTCTTT
TRBJ2-1 NA NA TRBV14 CASSQDTYPEGQFF TGTGCCAGCAGCCAAGATACGTATCCAGAGGGGCAGTTCTTC
TRBJ1-1 few NA TRBV19 CASSISQNTEAFF TGTGCCAGTAGTATCAGCCAAAACACTGAAGCTTTCTTT
TRBJ1-3 many NA TRBV13 CASSGFGAGNTIYF TGTGCCAGCAGCGGTTTCGGAGCGGGAAACACCATATATTTT
TRBJ2-7 many NA TRBV27 CASSLLWVGSTYEQYF TGTGCCAGCAGTTTATTATGGGTTGGTAGCACCTACGAGCAGTACTTC